This T cell receptor (beta chain) was observed in a study of CD8+ T cells in alopecia areata. J gave up 5 bases and V 5 bases, and 12 bases lay outside the gene matches. The CDR3 is made up of 15 amino acids. Germline CDR1 is SGHRS and CDR2 is YFSETQ. Comment on this clone: What it binds is unknown.

Study-wide results and caveats: Lesional tissue from the scalp (especially in alopecia totalis/universalis) showed higher clonality than normal scalp. One nonresponder leaves baseline CD8+ expansion's link to response uncertain.

This sample's treatment: oral pan-JAK inhibitor, 5-10 mg twice daily. The study team obtained lesional scalp punch biopsies and peripheral blood from alopecia areata patients. cDNA serving as the sequencing template came from extracted, reverse transcribed RNA. Sequenced by immunoSEQ multiplex PCR; TCRdb stores in-frame clones only, minus some. Here the sample spans 150,000 to 200,000 clones, under 70% being singletons. This rearrangement joins TRBV5-1 to TRBJ2-7; 8 bases are shared with TRBD2. The clonotype was recovered from a human donor with alopecia areata. Specimen: CD4+ T cells sorted from blood, collected at week 4, from a patient treated with tofacitinib. The CDR3 region has the DNA TGCGCCAGCAGTCCACTACCCGGGGGGGACCACGAGCAGTACTTC. Its protein product is CASSPLPGGDHEQYF.